This is a list of T cell receptor beta chains from one sample in a study of control samples from healthy donors and cancer patients. Assay used: immunoSEQ multiplex PCR; TCRdb lists only in-frame clones, some missing. The sample records about 130,000 clones, roughly 92% being singletons. Input material: PBMCs. The receptors come from a man aged 80 or over with head and neck cancer. CDR3s include the opening cysteine and the closing phenylalanine or tryptophan. A D gene is named only where the DNA matches it firmly. Some rows mark clone size as missing; the rest say once, few, many or name a class of expanded clone.

J gene: TRBJ1-5; clone size: once; V gene: TRBV7-2; D gene: -; CDR3 DNA: TGTGCCAGCAGCCCAAAGGGAGGTCAGCCCCAGCATTTT; CDR3 protein: CASSPKGGQPQHF
J gene: TRBJ2-3; clone size: -; V gene: TRBV5-1; D gene: -; CDR3 DNA: TGCGCCAGCAGCTTCAGGACGTCAGTCACAGATACGCAGTATTTT; CDR3 protein: CASSFRTSVTDTQYF
J gene: TRBJ1-1; clone size: -; V gene: TRBV14; D gene: -; CDR3 DNA: TGTGCCAGCAGCCAAACCGCTCACCGTATCGAAGCTTTCTTT; CDR3 protein: CASSQTAHRIEAFF
J gene: TRBJ2-5; clone size: -; V gene: TRBV21-1; D gene: -; CDR3 DNA: TGTGCCAGCAGCAAAGATGGGAAGAGGTCCCAGTACTTC; CDR3 protein: CASSKDGKRSQYF
J gene: TRBJ2-3; clone size: -; V gene: TRBV4-1; D gene: -; CDR3 DNA: TGCGCCAGCAGCCCACAGGGAGGCACAGATACGCAGTATTTT; CDR3 protein: CASSPQGGTDTQYF
J gene: TRBJ2-1; clone size: -; V gene: TRBV7-2; D gene: -; CDR3 DNA: TGTGCCAGCAGCCCAACCCCCGGCTCCTACAATGAGCAGTTCTTC; CDR3 protein: CASSPTPGSYNEQFF
J gene: TRBJ2-4; clone size: -; V gene: TRBV5-1; D gene: -; CDR3 DNA: TGCGCCAGCAGCTTTGGCGGGGATGGCATTCAGTACTTC; CDR3 protein: CASSFGGDGIQYF
J gene: TRBJ1-1; clone size: -; V gene: TRBV19; D gene: -; CDR3 DNA: TGTGCCAGTAGTATCTCAGGGCCAGGCACTGAAGCTTTCTTT; CDR3 protein: CASSISGPGTEAFF
J gene: TRBJ1-1; clone size: -; V gene: TRBV3-1/TRBV3-2; D gene: -; CDR3 DNA: TGTGCCAGCAGCCAAGGAGGCGGGGCTGAAGCTTTCTTT; CDR3 protein: CASSQGGGAEAFF
J gene: TRBJ2-7; clone size: -; V gene: TRBV7-9; D gene: -; CDR3 DNA: TGTGCCAGCAGCGAAGATCCGCAGTCATCCTACGAGCAGTACTTC; CDR3 protein: CASSEDPQSSYEQYF
J gene: TRBJ2-5; clone size: -; V gene: TRBV12-3/TRBV12-4; D gene: -; CDR3 DNA: TGTGCCAGCAGTTTTCTTCGTGAGGGCCAGTACTTC; CDR3 protein: CASSFLREGQYF
J gene: TRBJ1-2; clone size: -; V gene: TRBV30; D gene: -; CDR3 DNA: TGTGCCTGGAGTCGACACCTTGGCTACACCTTC; CDR3 protein: CAWSRHLGYTF
J gene: TRBJ2-2; clone size: -; V gene: TRBV27; D gene: -; CDR3 DNA: TGTGCCAGCAGTTCACGAGCCGGGGAGCTGTTTTTT; CDR3 protein: CASSSRAGELFF
J gene: TRBJ2-1; clone size: -; V gene: TRBV6-2/TRBV6-3; D gene: TRBD2; CDR3 DNA: TGTGCCAGCAGTTTCGTAGCGGGAGGGAGAAATGAGCAGTTCTTC; CDR3 protein: CASSFVAGGRNEQFF
J gene: TRBJ2-7; clone size: -; V gene: TRBV6-5; D gene: -; CDR3 DNA: TGTGCCAGCAGTTACGATGTCCCGGGAAGCCCCTACGAGCAGTACTTC; CDR3 protein: CASSYDVPGSPYEQYF
J gene: TRBJ1-4; clone size: -; V gene: TRBV7-2; D gene: -; CDR3 DNA: TGTGCCAGCAGCTACTACGACAGACGCGCAACTAATGAAAAACTGTTTTTT; CDR3 protein: CASSYYDRRATNEKLFF
J gene: TRBJ2-5; clone size: -; V gene: TRBV19; D gene: -; CDR3 DNA: TGTGCCAGTAGTATAGTTTTGCGACTGGGAGGTGAGGAGACCCAGTACTTC; CDR3 protein: CASSIVLRLGGEETQYF
J gene: TRBJ1-2; clone size: -; V gene: TRBV4-1; D gene: -; CDR3 DNA: TGCGCCAGCAGCCAAGCCAGAGGGCAGGGGCGTGATGGCTACACCTTC; CDR3 protein: CASSQARGQGRDGYTF
J gene: TRBJ1-4; clone size: -; V gene: TRBV10-3; D gene: -; CDR3 DNA: TGTGCCATCAGTGATAGGCGTACCTCAACTAATGAAAAACTGTTTTTT; CDR3 protein: CAISDRRTSTNEKLFF
J gene: TRBJ2-1; clone size: -; V gene: TRBV6-6; D gene: -; CDR3 DNA: TGTGCCAGCAGCCCGGGACCCCCCTTGAGCTTCTTC; CDR3 protein: CASSPGPPLSFF